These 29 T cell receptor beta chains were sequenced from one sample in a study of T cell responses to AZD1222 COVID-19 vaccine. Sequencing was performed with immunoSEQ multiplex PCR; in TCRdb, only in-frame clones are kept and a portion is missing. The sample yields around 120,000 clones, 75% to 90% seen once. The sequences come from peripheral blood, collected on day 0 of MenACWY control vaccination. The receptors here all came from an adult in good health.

As DNA, the CDR3 is TGTGCCAGCAGCTTAGAGGGGAGAGATTCACCCCTCCACTTT. Amino acid sequence: CASSLEGRDSPLHF. This chain joins TRBV7-3 and TRBJ1-6; weak D call: TRBD1 (5 bases). V lost 2 bases and J 8 bases, leaving 10 bases between the germline ends. Germline V CDR1 and CDR2: SGHTA, FQGTGA. The CDR3 consists of 14 residues.

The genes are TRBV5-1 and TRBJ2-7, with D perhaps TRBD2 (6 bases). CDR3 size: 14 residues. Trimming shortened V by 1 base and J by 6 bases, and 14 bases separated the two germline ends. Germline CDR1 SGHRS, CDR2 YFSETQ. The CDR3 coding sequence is TGCGCCAGCAGCTTGCAGACTAGTAATCTCGAGCAGTACTTC. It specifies CASSLQTSNLEQYF. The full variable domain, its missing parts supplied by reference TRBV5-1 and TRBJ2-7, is KAGVTQTPRYLIKTRGQQVTLSCSPISGHRSVSWYQQTPGQGLQFLFEYFSETQRNKGNFPGRFSGRQFSNSRSEMNVSTLELGDSALYLCASSLQTSNLEQYFGPGTRLTVT.

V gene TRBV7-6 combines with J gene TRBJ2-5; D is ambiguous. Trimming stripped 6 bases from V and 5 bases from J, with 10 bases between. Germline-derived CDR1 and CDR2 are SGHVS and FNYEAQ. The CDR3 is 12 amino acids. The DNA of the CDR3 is TGTGCCAGCAGTTGGAATGCGGAGACCCAGTACTTC. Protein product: CASSWNAETQYF. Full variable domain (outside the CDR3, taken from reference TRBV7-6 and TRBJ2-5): GAGVSQSPRYKVTKRGQDVALRCDPISGHVSLYWYRQALGQGPEFLTYFNYEAQQDKSGLPNDRFSAERPEGSISTLTIQRTEQRDSAMYRCASSWNAETQYFGPGTRLLVL.

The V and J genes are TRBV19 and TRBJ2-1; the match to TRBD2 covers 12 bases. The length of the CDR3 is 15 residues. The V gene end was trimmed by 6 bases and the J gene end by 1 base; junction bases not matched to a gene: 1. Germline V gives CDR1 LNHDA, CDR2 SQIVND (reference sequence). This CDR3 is CASSGTSGSYNEQFF. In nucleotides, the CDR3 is TGTGCCAGTAGCGGGACTAGCGGGTCCTACAATGAGCAGTTCTTC.

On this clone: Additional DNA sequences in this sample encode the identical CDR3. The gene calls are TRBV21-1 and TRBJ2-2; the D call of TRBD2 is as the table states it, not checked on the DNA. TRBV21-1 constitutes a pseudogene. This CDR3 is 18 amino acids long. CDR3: CASSTKRGGGTNTGELFF. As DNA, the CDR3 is TGTGCCAGCAGCACCAAAAGGGGCGGGGGGACAAACACCGGGGAGCTGTTTTTT.

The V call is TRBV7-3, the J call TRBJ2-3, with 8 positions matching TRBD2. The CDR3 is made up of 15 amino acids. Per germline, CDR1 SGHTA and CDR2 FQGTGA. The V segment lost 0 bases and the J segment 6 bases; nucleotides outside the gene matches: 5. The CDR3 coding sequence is TGTGCCAGCAGCTTAACCGGGAGGGCCTCGGATACGCAGTATTTT. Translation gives CASSLTGRASDTQYF.

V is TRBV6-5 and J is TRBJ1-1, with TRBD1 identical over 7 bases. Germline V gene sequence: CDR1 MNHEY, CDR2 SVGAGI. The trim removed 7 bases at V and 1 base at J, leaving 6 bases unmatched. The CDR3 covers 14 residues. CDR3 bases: TGTGCCAGCAATATCGGGACAGAGAACACTGAAGCTTTCTTT. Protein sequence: CASNIGTENTEAFF.

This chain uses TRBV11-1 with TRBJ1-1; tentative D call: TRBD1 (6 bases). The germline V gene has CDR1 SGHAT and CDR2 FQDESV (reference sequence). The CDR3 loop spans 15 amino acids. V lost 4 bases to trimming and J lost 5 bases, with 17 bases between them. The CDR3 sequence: CASSSMRGRRTEAFF. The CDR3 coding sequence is TGTGCCAGCAGCTCCATGCGGGGGCGTAGGACTGAAGCTTTCTTT.

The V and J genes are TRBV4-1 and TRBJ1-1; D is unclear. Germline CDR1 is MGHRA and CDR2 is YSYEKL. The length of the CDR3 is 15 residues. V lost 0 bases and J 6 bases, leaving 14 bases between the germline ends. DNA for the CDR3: TGCGCCAGCAGCCAAGAGCCCTTCGAGGAGGCTGAAGCTTTCTTT. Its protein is CASSQEPFEEAEAFF.

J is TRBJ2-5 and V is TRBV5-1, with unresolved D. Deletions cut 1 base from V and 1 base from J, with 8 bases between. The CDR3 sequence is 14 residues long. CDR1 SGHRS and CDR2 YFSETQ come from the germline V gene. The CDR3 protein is CASSLSVSQETQYF. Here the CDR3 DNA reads TGCGCCAGCAGCTTGTCTGTTTCCCAAGAGACCCAGTACTTC.

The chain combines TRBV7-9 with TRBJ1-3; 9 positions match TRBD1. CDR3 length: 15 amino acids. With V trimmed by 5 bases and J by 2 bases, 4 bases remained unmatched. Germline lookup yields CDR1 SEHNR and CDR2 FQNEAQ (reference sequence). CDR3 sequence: CASSQQGAAGNTIYF. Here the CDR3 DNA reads TGTGCCAGCAGCCAACAGGGGGCTGCTGGAAACACCATATATTTT.

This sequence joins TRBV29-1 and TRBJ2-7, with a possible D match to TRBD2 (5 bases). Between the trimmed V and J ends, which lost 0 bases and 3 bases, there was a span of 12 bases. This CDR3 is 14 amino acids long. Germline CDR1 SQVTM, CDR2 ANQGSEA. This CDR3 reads CSVEEPTSSYEQYF. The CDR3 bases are TGCAGCGTTGAAGAACCCACTAGTAGCTACGAGCAGTACTTC.

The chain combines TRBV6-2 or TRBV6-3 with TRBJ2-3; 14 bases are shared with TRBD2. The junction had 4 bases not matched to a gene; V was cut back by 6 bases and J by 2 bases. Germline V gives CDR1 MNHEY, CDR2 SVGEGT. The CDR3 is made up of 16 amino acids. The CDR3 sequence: CASSPTSGRATDTQYF. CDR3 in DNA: TGTGCCAGCAGCCCGACTAGCGGGAGGGCCACAGATACGCAGTATTTT.

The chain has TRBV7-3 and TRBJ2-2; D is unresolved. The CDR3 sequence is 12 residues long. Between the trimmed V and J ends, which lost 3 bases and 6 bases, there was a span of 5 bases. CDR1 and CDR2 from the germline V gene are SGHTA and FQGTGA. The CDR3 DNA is TGTGCCAGCAGCTTTAGGTCCGGGGAGCTGTTTTTT. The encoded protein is CASSFRSGELFF.

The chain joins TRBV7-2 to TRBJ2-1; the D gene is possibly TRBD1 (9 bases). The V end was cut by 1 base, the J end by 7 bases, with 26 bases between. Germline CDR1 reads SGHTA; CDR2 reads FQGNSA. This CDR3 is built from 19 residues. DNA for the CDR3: TGTGCCAGCAGCTTAGTAGCGGGACAGGGTTTCGCTTGGAGGAATGAGCAGTTCTTC. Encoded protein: CASSLVAGQGFAWRNEQFF.

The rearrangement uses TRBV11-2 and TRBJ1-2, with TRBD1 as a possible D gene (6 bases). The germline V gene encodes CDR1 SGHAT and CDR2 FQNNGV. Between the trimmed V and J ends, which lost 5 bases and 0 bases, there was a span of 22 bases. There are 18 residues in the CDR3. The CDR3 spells CASSQTVGGRGTNYGYTF. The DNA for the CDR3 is TGTGCCAGCAGCCAGACGGTCGGTGGGAGGGGGACTAACTATGGCTACACCTTC.

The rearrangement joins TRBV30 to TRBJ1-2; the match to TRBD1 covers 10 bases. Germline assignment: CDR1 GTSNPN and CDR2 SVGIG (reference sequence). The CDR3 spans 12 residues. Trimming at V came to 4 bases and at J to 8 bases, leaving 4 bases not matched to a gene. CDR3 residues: CAWTPTGGGYTF. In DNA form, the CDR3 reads TGTGCCTGGACACCGACAGGGGGCGGCTACACCTTC.

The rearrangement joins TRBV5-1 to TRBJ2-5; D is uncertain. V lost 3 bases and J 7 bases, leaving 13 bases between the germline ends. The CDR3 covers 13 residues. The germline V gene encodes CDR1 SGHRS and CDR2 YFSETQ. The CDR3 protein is CASSSSPTGTQYF. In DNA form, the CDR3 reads TGCGCCAGCAGCTCCTCACCGACTGGGACCCAGTACTTC.

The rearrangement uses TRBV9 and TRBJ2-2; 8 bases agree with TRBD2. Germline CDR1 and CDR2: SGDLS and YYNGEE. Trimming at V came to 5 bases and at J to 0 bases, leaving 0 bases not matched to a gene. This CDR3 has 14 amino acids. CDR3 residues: CASRTSANTGELFF. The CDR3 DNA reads TGTGCCAGCAGGACTAGCGCGAACACCGGGGAGCTGTTTTTT.

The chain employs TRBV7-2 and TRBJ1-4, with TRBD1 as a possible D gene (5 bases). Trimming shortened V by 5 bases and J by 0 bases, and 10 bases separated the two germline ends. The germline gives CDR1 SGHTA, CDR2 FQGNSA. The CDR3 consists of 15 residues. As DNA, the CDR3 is TGTGCCAGCAGCCACGGGGGGGCAACTAATGAAAAACTGTTTTTT. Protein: CASSHGGATNEKLFF.

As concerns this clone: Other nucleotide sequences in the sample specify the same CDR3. This chain's CDR3 is CASSLVGNQPQHF. For the CDR3, the DNA is TGTGCCAGCAGCTTAGTTGGCAATCAGCCCCAGCATTTT. The J gene is TRBJ1-5, the V gene TRBV7-2; D not certain. V lost 1 base to trimming and J lost 2 bases, with 3 bases between them. The CDR3 length is 13 residues. CDR1 SGHTA and CDR2 FQGNSA come from the germline V gene.

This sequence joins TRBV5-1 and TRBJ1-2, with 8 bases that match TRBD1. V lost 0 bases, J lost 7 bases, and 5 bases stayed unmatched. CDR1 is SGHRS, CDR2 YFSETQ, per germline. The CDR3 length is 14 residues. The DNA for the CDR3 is TGCGCCAGCAGCTTGGCCCAGGGGGCGGGTGGCTACACCTTC. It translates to CASSLAQGAGGYTF.

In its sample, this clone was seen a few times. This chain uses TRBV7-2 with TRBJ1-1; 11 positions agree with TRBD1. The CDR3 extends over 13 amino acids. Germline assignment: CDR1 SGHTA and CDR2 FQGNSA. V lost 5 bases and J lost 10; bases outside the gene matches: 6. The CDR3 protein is CASSTDRGLTAFF. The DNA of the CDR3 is TGTGCCAGCAGCACGGACAGGGGGCTCACAGCTTTCTTT.

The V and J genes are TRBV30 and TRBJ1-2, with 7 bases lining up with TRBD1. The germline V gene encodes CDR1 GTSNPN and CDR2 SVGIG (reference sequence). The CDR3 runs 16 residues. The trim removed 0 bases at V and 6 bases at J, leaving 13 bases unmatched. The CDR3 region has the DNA TGTGCCTGGAGTGTAAAGGCCCCGACAGGGACCCATGGCTACACCTTC. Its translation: CAWSVKAPTGTHGYTF.

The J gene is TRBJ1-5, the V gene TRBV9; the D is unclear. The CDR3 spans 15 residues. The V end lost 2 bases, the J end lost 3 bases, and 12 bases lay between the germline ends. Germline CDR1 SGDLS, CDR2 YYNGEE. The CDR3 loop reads CASSVSDRHNQPQHF. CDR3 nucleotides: TGTGCCAGCAGCGTTTCCGACCGGCACAATCAGCCCCAGCATTTT.

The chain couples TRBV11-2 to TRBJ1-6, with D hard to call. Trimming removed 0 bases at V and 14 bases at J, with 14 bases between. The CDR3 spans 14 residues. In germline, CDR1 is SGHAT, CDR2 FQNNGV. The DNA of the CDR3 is TGTGCCAGCAGCTTAGATCTAAGCATGAGATCCCTCCACTTT. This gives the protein CASSLDLSMRSLHF.

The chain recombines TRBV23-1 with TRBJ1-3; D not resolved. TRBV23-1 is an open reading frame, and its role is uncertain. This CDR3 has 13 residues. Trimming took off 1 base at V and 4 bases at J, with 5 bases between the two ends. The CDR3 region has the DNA TGCGCCAGCAGTCAATTCGCCGGAAACACCATATATTTT. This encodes CASSQFAGNTIYF.

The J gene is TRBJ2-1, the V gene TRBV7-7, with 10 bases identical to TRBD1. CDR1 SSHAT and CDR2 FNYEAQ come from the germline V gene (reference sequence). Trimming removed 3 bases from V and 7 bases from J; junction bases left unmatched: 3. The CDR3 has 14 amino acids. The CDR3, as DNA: TGTGCCAGCAGCTTGGGGACAGGGGCTAATGAGCAGTTCTTC. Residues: CASSLGTGANEQFF.

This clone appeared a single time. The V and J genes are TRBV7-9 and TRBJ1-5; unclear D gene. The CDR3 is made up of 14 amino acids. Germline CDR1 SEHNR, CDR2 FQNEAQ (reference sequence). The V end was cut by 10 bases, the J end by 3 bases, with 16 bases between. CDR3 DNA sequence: TGTGCCACCAAAGAAGCTGGTACCAATCAGCCCCAGCATTTT. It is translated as CATKEAGTNQPQHF.